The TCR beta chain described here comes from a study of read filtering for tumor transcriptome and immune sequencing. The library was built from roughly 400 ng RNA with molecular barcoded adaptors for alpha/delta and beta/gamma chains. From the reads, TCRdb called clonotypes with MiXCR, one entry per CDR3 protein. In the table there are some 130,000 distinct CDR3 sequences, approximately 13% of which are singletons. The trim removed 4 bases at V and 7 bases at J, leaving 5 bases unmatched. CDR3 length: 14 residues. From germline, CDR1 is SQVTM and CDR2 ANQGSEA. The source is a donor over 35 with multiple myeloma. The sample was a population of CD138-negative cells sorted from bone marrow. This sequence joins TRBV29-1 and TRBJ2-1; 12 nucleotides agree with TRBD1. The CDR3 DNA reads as TGCAGCGTTGCGGGACAGGGGGCGTTGAATGAGCAGTTCTTC. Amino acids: CSVAGQGALNEQFF.